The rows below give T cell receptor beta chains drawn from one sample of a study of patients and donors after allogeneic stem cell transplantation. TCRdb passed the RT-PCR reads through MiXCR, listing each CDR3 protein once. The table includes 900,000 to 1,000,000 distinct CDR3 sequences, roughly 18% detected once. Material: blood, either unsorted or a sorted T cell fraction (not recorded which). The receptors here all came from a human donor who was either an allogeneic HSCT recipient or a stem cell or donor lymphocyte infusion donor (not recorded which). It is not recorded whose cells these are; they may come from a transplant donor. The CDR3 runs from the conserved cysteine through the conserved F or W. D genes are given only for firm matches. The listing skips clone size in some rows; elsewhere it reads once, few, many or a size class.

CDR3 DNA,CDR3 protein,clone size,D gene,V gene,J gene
TGTGCCAGCAGTCCACTCCTAAGCAATGAGCAGTTCTTC,CASSPLLSNEQFF,few,-,TRBV27,TRBJ2-1
TGTGCCAGCAGTTTATCCCGGGGGCAGTTCTTC,CASSLSRGQFF,few,-,TRBV28,TRBJ2-1
TGTGCCAGCAGCCAAGAAAGGGGCCGGCAGCCCCAGCATTTT,CASSQERGRQPQHF,-,-,TRBV3-1,TRBJ1-5
TGCAGTGCTAGTGGATCCCCGGGCCTCGGATATACGCAGTATTTT,CSASGSPGLGYTQYF,few,-,TRBV20-1,TRBJ2-3
TGTGCCAGCAGCAGGGACAGGGGCCGGTATACTGAAGCTTTCTTT,CASSRDRGRYTEAFF,-,TRBD1,TRBV27,TRBJ1-1
TGCGCCAGCAGCCGGGACAGCTCCTCGAACACTGAAGCTTTCTTT,CASSRDSSSNTEAFF,-,TRBD1,TRBV5-1,TRBJ1-1
TGCGCCAGCAGATTGAGTTCCGAGCAGTACTTC,CASRLSSEQYF,few,-,TRBV5-1,TRBJ2-7
TGTGCCAGCAGCCTCCGGGACTTCTCCGGCAATGAGCAGTTCTTC,CASSLRDFSGNEQFF,few,-,TRBV11-3,TRBJ2-1
TGTGCCACCAGTGATTTGCAGGGTGCTTCAGAGACCCAGTACTTC,CATSDLQGASETQYF,-,-,TRBV24-1,TRBJ2-5
TGTGCCAGCACCCGCCAGGCAGCCGCCTCCGCCGGGGAGCTGTTTTTT,CASTRQAAASAGELFF,few,-,TRBV7-9,TRBJ2-2
TGTGCCAGCAGCCGACAAGGAGTTCGACAGGGGTCGGGTGAAAAACTGTTTTTT,CASSRQGVRQGSGEKLFF,many,TRBD1,TRBV11-2,TRBJ1-4
TGCAGCGTCGATGAAACTGAAGCTTTCTTT,CSVDETEAFF,few,-,TRBV29-1,TRBJ1-1
TGCAGTGCTCGTGTAGGGGGCCCTAAAGAAGCTTTCTTT,CSARVGGPKEAFF,few,TRBD1,TRBV20-1,TRBJ1-1
TGTGCCAGCAGTTTAAGGGGGGGCCCATTCGAGCTGTTTTTT,CASSLRGGPFELFF,-,-,TRBV12-3/TRBV12-4,TRBJ2-2
TGTGCCAGCAGTTTATTTCCCCGGGACTATGGCTACACCTTC,CASSLFPRDYGYTF,many,-,TRBV27,TRBJ1-2
TGTGCCAGCAGCTTGACCGGGGGCGCAGTAATTGATGAGCAGTTCTTC,CASSLTGGAVIDEQFF,few,-,TRBV7-8,TRBJ2-1
TGTGCCAGCAGCTTCTCCCCGGGACAGGGACACACAGATACGCAGTATTTT,CASSFSPGQGHTDTQYF,-,TRBD1,TRBV7-9,TRBJ2-3
TGTGCCAGCAGCACGGGACTAGCGGCCGAGCAGTACTTC,CASSTGLAAEQYF,few,TRBD2,TRBV3-1,TRBJ2-7
TGTGCCTGGAGTGCCCAGACTAGCGGGGGCTACAATGAGCAGTTCTTC,CAWSAQTSGGYNEQFF,-,TRBD2,TRBV30,TRBJ2-1
TGTGCCAGCTCATCCCGGGACAGCGCCATGAACACTGAAGCTTTCTTT,CASSSRDSAMNTEAFF,-,TRBD1,TRBV18,TRBJ1-1
TGCAGTGCTAGAGGCGGCAGGGCGGGCCGACAGAAAAATGATCAGCCCCAGCATTTT,CSARGGRAGRQKNDQPQHF,-,-,TRBV20-1,TRBJ1-5
TGTGCCAGCAGCCAAGAGAGGATTGGACAGGGGAGGATGAACACTGAAGCTTTCTTT,CASSQERIGQGRMNTEAFF,-,TRBD1,TRBV14,TRBJ1-1
TGTGCCAGTAGTATCTGGACTAGCGGGGAGAGTGGGACCCAGTACTTC,CASSIWTSGESGTQYF,-,TRBD2,TRBV19,TRBJ2-5
TGCGCCAGCAGCACCGACAGGGTCTGGTACAATGAGCAGTTCTTC,CASSTDRVWYNEQFF,few,TRBD1,TRBV4-1,TRBJ2-1
TGTGCCAGCAGCTACGAACCCAGGGGGAGGGAGACCCAGTACTTC,CASSYEPRGRETQYF,-,-,TRBV7-2,TRBJ2-5
TGTGCCAGCACCCTAGACCGGGGAGCCTACAATGAGCAGTTCTTC,CASTLDRGAYNEQFF,few,-,TRBV12-3/TRBV12-4,TRBJ2-1
TGTGCCAGCAGCTTCCCGGGGGATACGCAGTATTTT,CASSFPGDTQYF,few,-,TRBV7-9,TRBJ2-3
TGCGCCAGCAGCCAGGAGGGGGTTTACTACGAGCAGTACTTC,CASSQEGVYYEQYF,many,-,TRBV5-1,TRBJ2-7
TGCAGCGTTCGCGGACAGGGCCAAATTCGGACTGAAGCTTTCTTT,CSVRGQGQIRTEAFF,-,TRBD1,TRBV29-1,TRBJ1-1
TGTGCCAGCAGCCTCCCAGCGGGGGATGAGCAGTTCTTC,CASSLPAGDEQFF,-,TRBD2,TRBV7-3,TRBJ2-1
TGCGCCAGCAGCTGGGGACACGGAGTGGGCGAGCAGTACTTC,CASSWGHGVGEQYF,few,-,TRBV5-1,TRBJ2-7
TGCAGTGCTAGGGGGGAGGGAGTACGGCATAGCGAGCAGTACTTC,CSARGEGVRHSEQYF,-,TRBD2,TRBV20-1,TRBJ2-7
TGTGCCAGCAGCGATTGGGGTGCAACTAATGAAAAACTGTTTTTT,CASSDWGATNEKLFF,-,-,TRBV3-1,TRBJ1-4
TGTGCCAGCAGCTCATATGTCGGGATGAACACTGAAGCTTTCTTT,CASSSYVGMNTEAFF,few,-,TRBV11-2,TRBJ1-1
TGTGCCAGCAGTTCCGCCCGGGACATCAAAAACATTCAGTACTTC,CASSSARDIKNIQYF,-,-,TRBV6-2/TRBV6-3,TRBJ2-4
TGTGCCAGCAGTTTTTGGCGGCCCCCGGGGGAGACCCAGTACTTC,CASSFWRPPGETQYF,many,-,TRBV12-3/TRBV12-4,TRBJ2-5
TGCAGTGCGATGAGGGATTACGAGCAGTACTTC,CSAMRDYEQYF,-,-,TRBV20-1,TRBJ2-7
TGTGCCACCAGTGATCCCCGAGGTAGCGGCGCCGAGCAGTACTTC,CATSDPRGSGAEQYF,few,-,TRBV24-1,TRBJ2-7
TGTGCCAGCAGTTACTTCGTCGGGGGATCCGCTGGAAACACCATATATTTT,CASSYFVGGSAGNTIYF,many,-,TRBV6-5,TRBJ1-3
TGTGCCAGCAGCCAAAACCCCGGACTAGCGGGAGGAAACTACATAAGAGAGACCCAGTACTTC,CASSQNPGLAGGNYIRETQYF,-,TRBD2,TRBV4-2,TRBJ2-5
TGTGCCAGTAGCACTCCTCGGACAGGGGGATTGAGATACACTGAAGCTTTCTTT,CASSTPRTGGLRYTEAFF,few,TRBD1,TRBV19,TRBJ1-1
TGCAGTGCTAGAGATGGGGGTGGAAACACCATATATTTT,CSARDGGGNTIYF,few,-,TRBV20-1,TRBJ1-3
TGCGCCAGCAGCTACTCGAACCTAGGGGGATTGGAGCAAGAGACCCAGTACTTC,CASSYSNLGGLEQETQYF,-,-,TRBV5-1,TRBJ2-5